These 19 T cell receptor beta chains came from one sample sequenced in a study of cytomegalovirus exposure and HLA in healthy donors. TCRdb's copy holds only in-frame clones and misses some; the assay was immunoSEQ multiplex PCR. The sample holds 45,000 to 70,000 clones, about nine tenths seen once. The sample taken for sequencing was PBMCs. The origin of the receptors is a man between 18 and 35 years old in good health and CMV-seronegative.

In nucleotides, the CDR3 is TGCAGCGTTGAATTCAGCGGGAGGAGAAACACAGATACGCAGTATTTT. Its translation: CSVEFSGRRNTDTQYF. V gene TRBV29-1 combines with J gene TRBJ2-3; 9 positions agree with TRBD2. With V trimmed by 2 bases and J by 2 bases, 8 bases remained unmatched. CDR1 and CDR2 (germline): SQVTM, ANQGSEA. This CDR3 has 16 residues.

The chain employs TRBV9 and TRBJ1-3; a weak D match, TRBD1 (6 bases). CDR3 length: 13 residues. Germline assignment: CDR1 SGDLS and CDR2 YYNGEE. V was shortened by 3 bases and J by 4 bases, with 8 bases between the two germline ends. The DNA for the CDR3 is TGTGCCAGCAGCGAAGGGGGAGGAAACACCATATATTTT. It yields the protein CASSEGGGNTIYF.

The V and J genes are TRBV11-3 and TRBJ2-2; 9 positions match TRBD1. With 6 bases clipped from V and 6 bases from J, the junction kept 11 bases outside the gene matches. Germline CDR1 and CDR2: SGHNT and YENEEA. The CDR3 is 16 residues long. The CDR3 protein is CASRSRDRVDSGELFF. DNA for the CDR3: TGTGCCAGCAGAAGCCGGGACAGGGTTGATTCCGGGGAGCTGTTTTTT.

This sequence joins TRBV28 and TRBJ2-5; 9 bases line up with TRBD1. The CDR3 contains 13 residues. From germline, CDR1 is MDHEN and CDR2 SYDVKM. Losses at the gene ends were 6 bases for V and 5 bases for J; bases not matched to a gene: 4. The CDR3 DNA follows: TGTGCCAGCAGCACAGGGGGCGCGGAGACCCAGTACTTC. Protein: CASSTGGAETQYF.

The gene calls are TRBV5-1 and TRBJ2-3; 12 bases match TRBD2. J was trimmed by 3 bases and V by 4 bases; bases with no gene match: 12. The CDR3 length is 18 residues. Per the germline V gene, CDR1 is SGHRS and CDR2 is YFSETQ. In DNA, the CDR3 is TGCGCCAGCAGCCCGTTGAAGGGCCTAGCGGGAGGGACAGATACGCAGTATTTT. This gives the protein CASSPLKGLAGGTDTQYF.

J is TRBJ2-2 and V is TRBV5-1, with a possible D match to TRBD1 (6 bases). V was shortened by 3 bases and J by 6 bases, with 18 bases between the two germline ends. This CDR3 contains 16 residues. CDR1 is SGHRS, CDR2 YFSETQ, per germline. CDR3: CASSYYRDVSSGELFF. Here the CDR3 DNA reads TGCGCCAGCAGCTATTACAGGGACGTCTCTTCCGGGGAGCTGTTTTTT.

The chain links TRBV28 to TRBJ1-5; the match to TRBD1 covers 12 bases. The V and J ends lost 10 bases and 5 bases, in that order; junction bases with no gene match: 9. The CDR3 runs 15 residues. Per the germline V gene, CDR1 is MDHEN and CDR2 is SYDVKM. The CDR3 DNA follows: TGTGCCACCCGCCGGGGACAGGGGGCCCATCAGCCCCAGCATTTT. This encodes CATRRGQGAHQPQHF.

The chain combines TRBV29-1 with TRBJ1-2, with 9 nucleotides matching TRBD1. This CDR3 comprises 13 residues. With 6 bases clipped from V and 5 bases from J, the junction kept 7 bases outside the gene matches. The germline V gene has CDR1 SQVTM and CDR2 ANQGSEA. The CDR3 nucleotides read TGCAGCGTGACCCTGGGACAGGGATATGGCTACACCTTC. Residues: CSVTLGQGYGYTF.

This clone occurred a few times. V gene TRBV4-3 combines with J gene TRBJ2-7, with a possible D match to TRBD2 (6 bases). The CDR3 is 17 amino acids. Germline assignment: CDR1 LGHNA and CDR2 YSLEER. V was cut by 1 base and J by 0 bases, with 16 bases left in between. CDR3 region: CASSQAPAGSSSYEQYF. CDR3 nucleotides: TGCGCCAGCAGCCAAGCTCCGGCGGGGTCGAGCTCCTACGAGCAGTACTTC.

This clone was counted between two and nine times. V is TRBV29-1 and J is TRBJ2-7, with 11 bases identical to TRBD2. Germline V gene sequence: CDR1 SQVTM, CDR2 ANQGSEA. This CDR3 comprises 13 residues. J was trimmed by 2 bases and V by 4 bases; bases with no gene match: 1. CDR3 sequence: CSVATSGAYEQYF. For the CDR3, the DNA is TGCAGCGTTGCGACTAGCGGGGCCTACGAGCAGTACTTC.

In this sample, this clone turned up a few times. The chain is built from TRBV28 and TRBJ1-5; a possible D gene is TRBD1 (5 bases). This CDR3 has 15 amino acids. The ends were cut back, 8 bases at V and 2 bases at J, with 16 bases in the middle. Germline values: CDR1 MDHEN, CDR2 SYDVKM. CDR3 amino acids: CASFEGALGNQPQHF. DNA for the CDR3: TGTGCCAGCTTCGAAGGGGCGTTGGGCAATCAGCCCCAGCATTTT.

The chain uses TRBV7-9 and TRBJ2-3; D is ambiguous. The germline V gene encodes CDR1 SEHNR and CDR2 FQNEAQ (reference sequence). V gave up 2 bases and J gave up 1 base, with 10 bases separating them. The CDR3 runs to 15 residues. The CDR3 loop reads CASSLMWAGTDTQYF. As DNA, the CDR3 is TGTGCCAGCAGCTTAATGTGGGCCGGCACAGATACGCAGTATTTT.

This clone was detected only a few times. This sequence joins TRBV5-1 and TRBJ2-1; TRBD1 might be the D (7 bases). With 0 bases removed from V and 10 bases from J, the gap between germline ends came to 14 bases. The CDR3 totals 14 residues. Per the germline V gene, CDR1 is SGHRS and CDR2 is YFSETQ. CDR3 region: CASSLVRQGGEQFF. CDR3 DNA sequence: TGCGCCAGCAGCTTGGTTAGACAGGGAGGCGAGCAGTTCTTC.

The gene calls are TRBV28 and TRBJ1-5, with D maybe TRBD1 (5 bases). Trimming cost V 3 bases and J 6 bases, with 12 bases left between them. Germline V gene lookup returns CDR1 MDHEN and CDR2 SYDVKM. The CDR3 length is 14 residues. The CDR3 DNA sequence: TGTGCCAGCAGTTTTGGTGGGGCTGCTCAGCCCCAGCATTTT. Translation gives CASSFGGAAQPQHF.

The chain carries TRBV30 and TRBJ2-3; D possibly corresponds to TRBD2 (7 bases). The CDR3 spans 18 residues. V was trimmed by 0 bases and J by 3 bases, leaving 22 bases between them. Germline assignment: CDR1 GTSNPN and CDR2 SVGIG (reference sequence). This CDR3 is CAWSVQRRRGGVTDTQYF. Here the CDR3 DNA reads TGTGCCTGGAGTGTCCAACGAAGGAGGGGGGGAGTGACAGATACGCAGTATTTT. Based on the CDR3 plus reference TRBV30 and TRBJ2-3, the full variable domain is SQTIHQWPATLVQPVGSPLSLECTVEGTSNPNLYWYRQAAGRGLQLLFYSVGIGQISSEVPQNLSASRPQDRQFILSSKKLLLSDSGFYLCAWSVQRRRGGVTDTQYFGPGTRLTVL.

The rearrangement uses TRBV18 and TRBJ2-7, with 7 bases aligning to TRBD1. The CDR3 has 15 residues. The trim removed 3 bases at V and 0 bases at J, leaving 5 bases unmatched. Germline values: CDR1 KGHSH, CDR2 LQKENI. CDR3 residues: CASSPGTDGSYEQYF. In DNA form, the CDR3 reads TGTGCCAGCTCACCCGGGACAGATGGCTCCTACGAGCAGTACTTC.

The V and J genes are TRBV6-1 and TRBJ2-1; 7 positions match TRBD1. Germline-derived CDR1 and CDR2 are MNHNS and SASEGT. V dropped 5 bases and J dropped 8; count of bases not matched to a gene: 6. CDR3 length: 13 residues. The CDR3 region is CASSKRDRDEQFF. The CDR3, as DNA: TGTGCCAGCAGTAAACGCGACAGGGATGAGCAGTTCTTC.

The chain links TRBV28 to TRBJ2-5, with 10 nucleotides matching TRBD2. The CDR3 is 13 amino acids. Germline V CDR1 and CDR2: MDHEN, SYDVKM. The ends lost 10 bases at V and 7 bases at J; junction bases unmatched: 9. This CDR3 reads CATLAGERWTQYF. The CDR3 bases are TGTGCCACCCTAGCGGGAGAACGCTGGACCCAGTACTTC.

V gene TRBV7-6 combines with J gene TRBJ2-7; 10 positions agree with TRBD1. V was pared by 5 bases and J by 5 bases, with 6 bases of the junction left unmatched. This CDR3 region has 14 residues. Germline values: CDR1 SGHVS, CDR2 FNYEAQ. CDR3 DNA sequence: TGTGCCAGCAGCCCATGGACAGGGGGGGACGAGCAGTACTTC. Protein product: CASSPWTGGDEQYF.